Shown below are 19 T cell receptor beta chains from a single sample sequenced in a study of CD4+ T cells in melanoma (dated 2022 in TCRdb). Libraries were constructed by the immunoSEQ multiplex PCR assay. Entries here come from immuneACCESS through TCRdb and include only in-frame sequences with V and J called. Some clones fail to appear in such tables; in the studies checked, an unresolved V gene covers under half of the shortfall, and the cause of the remainder is unknown. The table for this sample lists about 120,000 clones; 92% of them were counted only once. The ten largest account for about 3.3% of the sample. The sample taken for sequencing was peripheral blood. These receptors came from a human donor with melanoma.

The gene calls are TRBV4-2 and TRBJ2-5; perhaps TRBD2 as D (6 bases). CDR1 LGHNA and CDR2 YNFKEQ come from the germline V gene. The V and J ends lost 0 bases and 5 bases respectively, with 19 bases between them. The CDR3 has 17 amino acids. CDR3 nucleotides: TGTGCCAGCAGCCAAGATTTAAGAGGGCCTCGGGGGGAGACCCAGTACTTC. This sequence encodes CASSQDLRGPRGETQYF.

The chain is built from TRBV29-1 and TRBJ2-2, with D maybe TRBD1 (6 bases). The CDR3 sequence is 13 residues long. Germline V lookup: CDR1 SQVTM, CDR2 ANQGSEA. V lost 3 bases and J lost 7, with 12 bases in between. CDR3 loop: CSVETGPHGELFF. The DNA of the CDR3 is TGCAGCGTTGAGACAGGTCCCCACGGGGAGCTGTTTTTT.

The CDR3 is CASSLLGRDYGYTF. DNA of the CDR3: TGTGCCAGCAGCTTATTGGGCAGGGACTATGGCTACACCTTC. The chain employs TRBV7-2 and TRBJ1-2; a possible D gene is TRBD1 (5 bases). Germline CDR1 reads SGHTA; CDR2 reads FQGNSA. The CDR3 contains 14 residues. V was clipped by 2 bases and J by 3 bases, with 10 bases between them.

This sequence joins TRBV5-5 and TRBJ1-2; 9 bases are a match to TRBD1. The CDR3 runs 14 residues. The ends lost 4 bases at V and 2 bases at J; junction bases unmatched: 3. The germline CDR1 and CDR2 sequences are SGHKS and YYEKEE (reference sequence). The CDR3 protein is CASSPGQGNYGYTF. CDR3 coding DNA: TGTGCCAGCAGCCCGGGACAGGGCAACTATGGCTACACCTTC.

The V gene is TRBV7-6, the J gene TRBJ2-5; no definite D call. CDR3 size: 13 residues. Germline lookup yields CDR1 SGHVS and CDR2 FNYEAQ. V lost 1 base and J 7 bases, leaving 10 bases between the germline ends. The CDR3 region is CASSLEGFGTQYF. As DNA, the CDR3 is TGTGCCAGCAGCTTAGAAGGGTTTGGGACCCAGTACTTC.

Comments on this clone: At one of its ends the junction is not consistent with the germline gene, which may arise from a read error. V usage is TRBV27 and J usage is TRBJ1-3; D uncertain. This CDR3 is built from 15 residues. Germline CDR1 MNHEY, CDR2 SMNVEV (reference sequence). This chain's CDR3 is CASSFFDPSENTIYF. The CDR3 bases are TGTGCCAGCAGTTTCTTTGATCCCTCTGAAAACACCATATATTTT.

The chain is built from TRBV5-1 and TRBJ1-2, with 7 bases identical to TRBD1. This CDR3 has 14 amino acids. From germline, CDR1 is SGHRS and CDR2 YFSETQ. V was pared by 1 base and J by 4 bases, with 4 bases of the junction left unmatched. For the CDR3, the DNA is TGCGCCAGCAGCTTGACGACAGGGAGCTATGGCTACACCTTC. It is translated as CASSLTTGSYGYTF.

The chain combines TRBV30 with TRBJ1-6; D is ambiguous. The CDR3 has 13 amino acids. V lost 2 bases and J lost 7, with 9 bases in between. Germline V gene data show CDR1 as GTSNPN and CDR2 as SVGIG (reference sequence). The CDR3 spells CAWSRNGNSPLHF. CDR3 sequence (DNA): TGTGCCTGGAGTAGAAACGGAAATTCACCCCTCCACTTT.

Here the CDR3 reads CASSENLGYYEQYF. The CDR3 nucleotides read TGTGCCAGCAGTGAAAATTTAGGATACTACGAGCAGTACTTC. V gene TRBV25-1 combines with J gene TRBJ2-7; D gene uncertain. The CDR3 is 14 amino acids. Germline values: CDR1 MGHDK, CDR2 SYGVNS. V lost 2 bases and J 3 bases, leaving 11 bases between the germline ends.

This clone was found once. The genes are TRBV28 and TRBJ2-3, with TRBD2 identical over 13 bases. This CDR3 comprises 18 residues. The junction had 10 bases not matched to a gene; V was cut back by 5 bases and J by 2 bases. The germline V gene has CDR1 MDHEN and CDR2 SYDVKM. CDR3 sequence reads: CASSISGTSGTLTDTQYF. For the CDR3, the DNA is TGTGCCAGCAGTATATCCGGGACTAGCGGGACACTCACAGATACGCAGTATTTT.

The rearrangement links TRBV7-2 to TRBJ1-2, with a possible D match to TRBD1 (5 bases). The CDR3 is made up of 14 amino acids. The V gene's germline CDR1 is SGHTA and CDR2 FQGNSA. V was clipped by 1 base and J by 5 bases, with 11 bases between them. The CDR3 spells CASSLGGFLYGYTF. In DNA, the CDR3 is TGTGCCAGCAGCTTAGGGGGGTTTCTATATGGCTACACCTTC.

This clone was counted a single time. J is TRBJ2-3 and V is TRBV28; 7 bases line up with TRBD1. The CDR3 is 13 amino acids. Germline trimming cut 5 bases from V and 4 bases from J; bases unmatched to any gene: 3. The V gene's germline CDR1 is MDHEN and CDR2 SYDVKM. This chain's CDR3 is CASSRQGPDTQYF. The CDR3 DNA reads TGTGCCAGCAGTCGACAGGGCCCAGATACGCAGTATTTT.

The chain links TRBV30 to TRBJ1-2; no clear D. In germline, CDR1 is GTSNPN, CDR2 SVGIG (reference sequence). The CDR3 is 15 amino acids. V was pared by 1 base and J by 0 bases, with 12 bases between. The DNA for the CDR3 is TGTGCCTGGAGTGCAATAGTCCTAGCTAACTATGGCTACACCTTC. It translates to CAWSAIVLANYGYTF. Full variable domain (missing parts from reference TRBV30 and TRBJ1-2): SQTIHQWPATLVQPVGSPLSLECTVEGTSNPNLYWYRQAAGRGLQLLFYSVGIGQISSEVPQNLSASRPQDRQFILSSKKLLLSDSGFYLCAWSAIVLANYGYTFGSGTRLTVV.

The V and J genes are TRBV7-2 and TRBJ2-1; 9 bases align to TRBD1. There are 15 residues in the CDR3. CDR1 and CDR2 (germline): SGHTA, FQGNSA. Unmatched junction bases numbered 8, after V lost 3 bases and J lost 8 bases. Written as DNA, the CDR3 is TGTGCCAGCAGCTTCCCGGACAGGGGTGTGGATGAGCAGTTCTTC. It encodes CASSFPDRGVDEQFF.

The gene calls are TRBV7-9 and TRBJ1-1; D ambiguous. The germline CDR1 and CDR2 sequences are SEHNR and FQNEAQ (reference sequence). The ends were cut back, 5 bases at V and 1 base at J, with 11 bases in the middle. This CDR3 has 14 amino acids. This CDR3 reads CASSRPKGNTEAFF. CDR3 nucleotide sequence: TGTGCCAGCAGCCGACCAAAAGGGAACACTGAAGCTTTCTTT.

This chain joins TRBV27 and TRBJ2-1; TRBD2 agrees at 9 bases. J was trimmed by 9 bases and V by 5 bases; bases with no gene match: 14. The germline V gene has CDR1 MNHEY and CDR2 SMNVEV (reference sequence). The CDR3 has 16 residues. CDR3 sequence reads: CASSPSWAGGSGEQFF. The DNA of the CDR3 is TGTGCCAGCAGTCCGAGCTGGGCGGGGGGGTCCGGTGAGCAGTTCTTC.

The V and J genes are TRBV7-2 and TRBJ2-7; weak D call: TRBD1 (5 bases). Germline CDR1 SGHTA, CDR2 FQGNSA. Trimming removed 3 bases at V and 0 bases at J, with 12 bases between. This CDR3 is 15 amino acids long. The CDR3 loop is CASSFGRASSYEQYF. CDR3 nucleotide sequence: TGTGCCAGCAGCTTTGGCAGGGCCTCCTCCTACGAGCAGTACTTC.

V and J are TRBV11-2 and TRBJ1-6, with D possibly matching TRBD1 (6 bases). The CDR3 contains 13 residues. Germline CDR1 is SGHAT and CDR2 is FQNNGV. The V end lost 5 bases, the J end lost 6 bases, and 8 bases lay between the germline ends. CDR3 residues: CASSLRGNSPLHF. The CDR3, as DNA: TGTGCCAGCAGCCTCAGGGGTAATTCACCCCTCCACTTT.

The chain has TRBV7-9 and TRBJ1-6; 10 nucleotides agree with TRBD1. The CDR3 covers 14 residues. Losses at the gene ends were 3 bases for V and 10 bases for J; bases not matched to a gene: 3. The germline V gene has CDR1 SEHNR and CDR2 FQNEAQ (reference sequence). The CDR3 sequence is CASSLGQGRSPLHF. Here the CDR3 DNA reads TGTGCCAGCAGCTTGGGACAGGGGCGCTCACCCCTCCACTTT.